This T cell receptor beta chain was profiled in a study of sequential checkpoint blockade in melanoma. Study overall: First-line arms were nivolumab then ipilimumab, or the reverse, randomized 1:1. Study findings and constraints: Clinical benefit was about 30 times likelier when tumor T-cell fraction and clonality increased.

V was pared by 2 bases and J by 2 bases, with 0 bases of the junction left unmatched. Germline assignment: CDR1 MNHGY and CDR2 SAAAGT. The CDR3 length is 15 residues. The sample's treatment: randomized to nivolumab then ipilimumab (arm A) or the reverse (arm B). This clone has a handful of counts. The antigen remains undetermined. TCRdb keeps only in-frame clones here, not all; method: immunoSEQ multiplex PCR. The table lists approximately 50 clones. The sequence was collected from a human donor with melanoma. Sequenced material: tumor tissue (inferred from file names), taken from a patient given nivolumab and ipilimumab in sequence. The rearrangement links TRBV6-8 to TRBJ1-4, with TRBD1 identical over 9 bases. The CDR3 is CASSYGTGTNEKLFF. CDR3 sequence (DNA): TGTGCCAGCAGTTACGGGACAGGGACTAATGAAAAACTGTTTTTT.